The clone carrying this T cell receptor (beta chain) was found a few times. This sample is part of a study of metastatic and nonmetastatic thyroid tumors. Whole-study context: A comparison of repertoires was made across blood and tumor or nodule tissue from malignant and benign thyroid patients.

This CDR3 contains 14 residues. In germline, CDR1 is DFQATT, CDR2 SNEGSKA (reference sequence). Trimming shortened V by 0 bases and J by 1 base, and 9 bases separated the two germline ends. Nobody among the patients had been given any treatment before thyroid surgery. As originally analysed: Researchers built a distant-metastasis classifier for papillary thyroid cancer that drew on CDR3 differences across clinicopathological groups. Using MiXCR, TCRdb reanalyzed the PCR reads. TCRdb, rather than the study authors, made the V and J calls. The sample has around 41,000 clones, roughly 3.1% seen once. The sample taken for sequencing was blood. The chain employs TRBV20-1 and TRBJ2-5; unclear D gene. The TCR comes from a female donor with papillary thyroid cancer or a benign thyroid nodule (not recorded which). Some clones in this sample may be carry-over from other donors' samples. CDR3 in DNA: TGCAGTGCTAGAGATCTGCTCGTCCAAGAGACCCAGTACTTC. This sequence encodes CSARDLLVQETQYF.